This TCR beta chain was documented in a study of T cells expressing NK-cell markers. Broader study findings: The CD3+CD56-NKG2C+ fraction of four donors was likewise dominated by these clonotypes.

TCRdb reprocessed the 5' RACE reads and keeps a single row for each CDR3 protein, giving no DNA. The sample totals about 450,000 distinct CDR3 sequences. As for this clonotype: The target antigen is unknown.

This CDR3 has 14 amino acids. CDR1 and CDR2 (germline): SGHTA, FQGNSA. The source of this sequence is a woman between 18 and 75 years old in good health. The V gene is TRBV7-2, the J gene TRBJ2-5; TCRdb gives TRBD1 as the D gene, but with no DNA this cannot be confirmed. Input material: blood T cells: a sorted CD56 or NKG2C T cell subset, CD4+ or CD8+ T cells, or bulk PBMC T cells (not recorded which). CDR3 region: CASSLERGGETQYF.